These 17 T cell receptor beta chains were sequenced from one sample in a study of Graves' ophthalmopathy and Graves' hyperthyroidism. RNA transcripts served as template for amplifying TCR beta CDR3 sequences. RT-PCR in the first round used HTBI primers; a second-round multiplex PCR followed. Each CDR3 protein is one row after TCRdb ran MiXCR on the multiplex PCR reads. The table shows 500,000 to 700,000 distinct CDR3 sequences, with 22% occurring only once. Sequencing input: peripheral blood. Every receptor here comes from a woman younger than 35 with stable Graves' hyperthyroidism. Some clones in this sample may be carry-over from other donors' samples.

The chain joins TRBV6-1 to TRBJ1-1, with TRBD1 matching over 9 bases. The J segment lost 3 bases and the V segment lost 5 bases, leaving 10 bases of the junction unmatched. Germline values: CDR1 MNHNS, CDR2 SASEGT. There are 16 residues in the CDR3. DNA of the CDR3: TGTGCCAGCAGTCGTGCGACAGGGGGTTCAGACACTGAAGCTTTCTTT. This sequence encodes CASSRATGGSDTEAFF.

The table lists this clonotype with many counts. V and J are TRBV29-1 and TRBJ2-4; maybe TRBD2 (5 bases). Germline values: CDR1 SQVTM, CDR2 ANQGSEA. This CDR3 spans 13 amino acids. V was clipped by 3 bases and J by 8 bases, with 14 bases between them. CDR3 region: CSVEDPARDIQYF. CDR3 sequence (DNA): TGCAGCGTTGAGGACCCGGCGCGGGACATTCAGTACTTC.

This clonotype has ten or more counts. The gene calls are TRBV30 and TRBJ1-5; a weak D match, TRBD1 (5 bases). Germline lookup yields CDR1 GTSNPN and CDR2 SVGIG (reference sequence). The CDR3 totals 12 residues. V lost 4 bases, J lost 9 bases, and 13 bases lay in between. CDR3 bases: TGTGCCTGGAAAGGGACCCTCGGGCCCCAGCATTTT. Amino acids: CAWKGTLGPQHF.

The CDR3 is CAWGYYTEAFF. The CDR3 DNA follows: TGTGCCTGGGGGTACTACACTGAAGCTTTCTTT. The chain is built from TRBV30 and TRBJ1-1; no clear D. The CDR3 runs 11 residues. The germline CDR1 and CDR2 sequences are GTSNPN and SVGIG (reference sequence). V lost 5 bases and J 3 bases, leaving 7 bases between the germline ends.

In its sample, this clonotype was seen many times. The chain is built from TRBV12-3 or TRBV12-4 and TRBJ2-2, with 8 bases identical to TRBD2. With V trimmed by 6 bases and J by 6 bases, 3 bases remained unmatched. The CDR3 totals 13 residues. CDR3 amino acids: CASRDGGAGELFF. CDR3 in DNA: TGTGCCAGCAGGGACGGGGGGGCCGGGGAGCTGTTTTTT.

V and J are TRBV6-2 or TRBV6-3 and TRBJ1-2, with 7 bases matching TRBD1. Looked up from germline, CDR1 is MNHEY and CDR2 is SVGEGT. The CDR3 is 17 residues long. Trimming at V came to 2 bases and at J to 2 bases, leaving 11 bases not matched to a gene. The CDR3 is CASSYLPDRRLNYGYTF. The CDR3 DNA sequence: TGTGCCAGCAGTTACCTCCCGGACAGGAGGCTAAACTATGGCTACACCTTC.

The table lists this clonotype with many counts. The CDR3 here is CASSYSDRSRWVEAFF. In DNA, the CDR3 is TGTGCCAGCAGTTACTCGGACAGGTCTAGGTGGGTTGAAGCTTTCTTT. The gene calls are TRBV6-2 or TRBV6-3 and TRBJ1-1; 7 nucleotides agree with TRBD1. CDR3 length: 16 amino acids. The V and J ends lost 0 bases and 7 bases, in that order; junction bases with no gene match: 11. Germline CDR1 and CDR2: MNHEY and SVGEGT.

This clonotype was recorded at least ten times. This chain uses TRBV5-1 with TRBJ2-2; D gene unclear. The CDR3 consists of 12 residues. The V gene's germline CDR1 is SGHRS and CDR2 YFSETQ. Trimming shortened V by 1 base and J by 5 bases, and 3 bases separated the two germline ends. The chain's CDR3 is CASSLQTGELFF. The CDR3 DNA is TGCGCCAGCAGCTTGCAAACCGGGGAGCTGTTTTTT.

This clonotype appeared many times. The chain uses TRBV6-2 or TRBV6-3 and TRBJ1-5; 7 bases are shared with TRBD1. Per germline, CDR1 MNHEY and CDR2 SVGEGT. This CDR3 is built from 15 residues. With V trimmed by 2 bases and J by 5 bases, 6 bases remained unmatched. As DNA, the CDR3 is TGTGCCAGCAGTTACCACAGTACAGGGGATCAGCCCCAGCATTTT. Translation gives CASSYHSTGDQPQHF.

Concerning this clonotype itself: Just one base apart from a much larger clone, this may be a read error. The chain combines TRBV18 with TRBJ1-1, with 10 bases that match TRBD1. Germline CDR1 and CDR2: KGHSH and LQKENI. CDR3 length equals 14 residues. The CDR3 DNA reads TGTACCAGCTCACAGGGACAGGGGCACACTGAAGCTTTCTTT. Translating it yields CTSSQGQGHTEAFF.

V gene TRBV25-1 combines with J gene TRBJ2-7; D might be TRBD2 (6 bases). The CDR3 is 15 residues long. V was trimmed by 3 bases and J by 0 bases, leaving 12 bases between them. CDR1 is MGHDK and CDR2 is SYGVNS in the germline V gene. CDR3 sequence: CASSDGRGSSYEQYF. CDR3 in DNA: TGTGCCAGCAGTGACGGGCGGGGAAGCTCCTACGAGCAGTACTTC.

The V and J genes are TRBV4-1 and TRBJ1-2, with D unclear. CDR3 length: 15 residues. Germline CDR1 is MGHRA and CDR2 is YSYEKL. The V end lost 0 bases, the J end lost 7 bases, and 15 bases lay between the germline ends. Here the CDR3 reads CASSQDGGVLGGYTF. The CDR3 nucleotides are TGCGCCAGCAGCCAAGATGGCGGGGTCCTGGGTGGCTACACCTTC.

This clonotype was seen only once. V usage is TRBV7-2 and J usage is TRBJ2-7; tentative D call: TRBD1 (5 bases). V was trimmed by 1 base and J by 2 bases, leaving 9 bases between them. CDR3 length: 14 amino acids. Per germline, CDR1 SGHTA and CDR2 FQGNSA. The CDR3 region has the DNA TGTGCCAGCAGCTTAGTCACGGACACCTACGAGCAGTACTTC. It translates to CASSLVTDTYEQYF.

This clonotype was counted at least ten times. The chain combines TRBV10-3 with TRBJ2-3, with D unresolved. The CDR3 runs 13 residues. V lost 2 bases, J lost 2 bases, and 5 bases lay in between. Germline CDR1 is ENHRY and CDR2 is SYGVKD. CDR3 amino acids: CAISEHDTDTQYF. CDR3 coding DNA: TGTGCCATCAGTGAGCATGACACAGATACGCAGTATTTT.

The genes are TRBV11-1 and TRBJ1-5; 8 nucleotides line up with TRBD1. CDR3 size: 18 residues. In germline, CDR1 is SGHAT, CDR2 FQDESV (reference sequence). V shed 5 bases and J 3 bases; nucleotides not matched to a gene: 15. The CDR3, as DNA: TGTGCCAGCAGCCAGAGGCGGTTGCAGGGGGCTCCCAATCAGCCCCAGCATTTT. This translates into CASSQRRLQGAPNQPQHF.

CDR3 loop: CASSPGQGRLYEQYF. The CDR3 DNA sequence: TGTGCCAGCAGTCCCGGACAGGGAAGACTCTACGAGCAGTACTTC. This sequence joins TRBV6-1 and TRBJ2-7, with TRBD1 matching 8 bases. Trimming at V came to 5 bases and at J to 3 bases, leaving 9 bases not matched to a gene. The CDR3 contains 15 residues. Germline CDR1 reads MNHNS; CDR2 reads SASEGT.

This clonotype was observed many times. CDR3 in amino acids: CASSPPDSTEAFF. The CDR3 DNA reads as TGTGCCAGCAGCCCACCTGACAGCACTGAAGCTTTCTTT. This chain joins TRBV12-3 or TRBV12-4 and TRBJ1-1; the D gene is possibly TRBD1 (5 bases). CDR3 length equals 13 residues. V was shortened by 6 bases and J by 4 bases, with 12 bases between the two germline ends.